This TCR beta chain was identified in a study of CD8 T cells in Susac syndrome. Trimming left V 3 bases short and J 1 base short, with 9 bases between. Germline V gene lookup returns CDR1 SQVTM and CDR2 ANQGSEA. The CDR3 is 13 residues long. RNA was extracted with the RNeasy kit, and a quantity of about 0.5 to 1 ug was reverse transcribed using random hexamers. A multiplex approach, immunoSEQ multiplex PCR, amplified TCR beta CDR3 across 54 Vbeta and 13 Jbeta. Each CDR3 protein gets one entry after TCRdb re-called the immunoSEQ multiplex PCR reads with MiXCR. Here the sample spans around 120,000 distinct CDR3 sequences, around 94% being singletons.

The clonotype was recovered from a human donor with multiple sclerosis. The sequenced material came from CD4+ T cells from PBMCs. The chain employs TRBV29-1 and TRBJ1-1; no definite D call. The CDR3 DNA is TGCAGCGTTGATGTGGCCCAGAACACTGAAGCTTTCTTT. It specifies CSVDVAQNTEAFF.